The source of this TCR beta chain is a study of T-cell reconstitution after alpha-beta-depleted transplantation in children. Unique molecular identifiers were built into the TCRbeta library. MiXCR was run by TCRdb on the PCR reads, yielding one entry per CDR3 protein. Of around 800,000 distinct CDR3 sequences detected, roughly 15% appear once; the ten largest clones hold approximately 4.5%. Only a few counts were recorded for this clonotype. This clonotype was obtained from a male patient younger than 18 who had a stem cell transplant for acute lymphoblastic leukemia, so the T cells may come from the graft donor. Here the sequenced sample was PBMCs, mostly from graft donor cells, taken 360 days after TCRalphabeta/CD19-depleted stem cell transplant.

CDR3 sequence reads: CSAQRRVVTDTQYF. In nucleotides, the CDR3 is TGCAGTGCCCAGAGGCGGGTGGTCACAGATACGCAGTATTTT. The rearrangement links TRBV20-1 to TRBJ2-3; possibly TRBD2 for D (5 bases). The ends were cut back, 6 bases at V and 2 bases at J, with 15 bases in the middle. The CDR3 is made up of 14 amino acids. Germline-derived CDR1 and CDR2 are DFQATT and SNEGSKA (reference sequence).